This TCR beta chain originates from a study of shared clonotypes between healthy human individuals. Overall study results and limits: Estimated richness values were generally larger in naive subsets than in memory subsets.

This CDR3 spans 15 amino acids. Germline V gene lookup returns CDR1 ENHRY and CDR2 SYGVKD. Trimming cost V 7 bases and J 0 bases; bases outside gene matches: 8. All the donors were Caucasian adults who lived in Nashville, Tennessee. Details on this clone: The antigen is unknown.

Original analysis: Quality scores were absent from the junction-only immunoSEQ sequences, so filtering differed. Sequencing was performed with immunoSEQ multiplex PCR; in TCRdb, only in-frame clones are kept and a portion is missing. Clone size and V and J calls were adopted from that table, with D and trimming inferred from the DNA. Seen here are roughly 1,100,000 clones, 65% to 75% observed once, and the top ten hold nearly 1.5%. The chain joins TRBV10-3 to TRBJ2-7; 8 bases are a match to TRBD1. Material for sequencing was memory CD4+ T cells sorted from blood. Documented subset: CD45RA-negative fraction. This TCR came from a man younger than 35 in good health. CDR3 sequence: CAITDRDRSSYEQYF. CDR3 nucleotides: TGTGCCATCACCGATCGGGACAGGAGCTCCTACGAGCAGTACTTC.